The 5 T cell receptor beta chains in this list originate from one sample, sequenced in a study of response to subunit inactivated influenza vaccine. MiXCR was run by TCRdb on the RT-PCR reads, yielding one entry per CDR3 protein. This table holds about 190,000 distinct CDR3 sequences, around an eighth found once. This sample comprised CD8+ T cells sorted from PBMCs, obtained roughly 5 days after vaccination. Receptors were obtained from a man over 45 who received an inactivated influenza vaccine.

This clonotype was counted a few times. The chain has TRBV7-6 and TRBJ2-3, with 14 bases aligning to TRBD2. After removal of 5 bases from V and 0 bases from J, the junction contained 13 bases not matched to a gene. This CDR3 is 20 amino acids long. The germline V gene has CDR1 SGHVS and CDR2 FNYEAQ. CDR3 in amino acids: CASSPGLAGGIERSTDTQYF. DNA of the CDR3: TGTGCCAGCAGCCCAGGACTAGCGGGGGGCATAGAGCGTAGCACAGATACGCAGTATTTT.

V usage is TRBV3-1 and J usage is TRBJ1-5, with 8 bases matching TRBD1. The CDR3 consists of 15 residues. Trimming at V came to 4 bases and at J to 3 bases, leaving 5 bases not matched to a gene. In germline, CDR1 is LGHDT, CDR2 YNNKEL (reference sequence). CDR3 protein: CASSPPGQDNQPQHF. The CDR3 nucleotides read TGTGCCAGCAGCCCACCGGGACAGGACAATCAGCCCCAGCATTTT.

V and J are TRBV7-8 and TRBJ2-1; no clear D. Per the germline V gene, CDR1 is SGHVS and CDR2 is FQNEAQ. This CDR3 comprises 12 residues. Between the trimmed V and J ends, which lost 6 bases and 7 bases, there was a span of 10 bases. The CDR3 loop reads CASSIRVNEQFF. CDR3 coding DNA: TGTGCCAGCAGTATCCGGGTGAATGAGCAGTTCTTC.

The chain joins TRBV15 to TRBJ2-2; 7 bases fit TRBD2. CDR3 length equals 14 residues. The germline V gene encodes CDR1 LNHNV and CDR2 YYDKDF (reference sequence). With V trimmed by 9 bases and J by 4 bases, 8 bases remained unmatched. The CDR3 DNA is TGTGCCACTGCGACTAGCCCCGGCACCGGGGAGCTGTTTTTT. Its protein product is CATATSPGTGELFF.

This chain links TRBV7-9 with TRBJ2-7, with D perhaps TRBD2 (5 bases). Trimming shortened V by 5 bases and J by 7 bases, and 12 bases separated the two germline ends. CDR1 and CDR2 (germline): SEHNR, FQNEAQ (reference sequence). The CDR3 loop spans 12 amino acids. The CDR3 sequence is CASSVIGDEQYF. In DNA, the CDR3 is TGTGCCAGCAGCGTAATCGGGGATGAGCAGTACTTC.